A single sample gave rise to the 21 T cell receptor beta chains below, sequenced in a study of regulatory T cells in long-lasting Graves disease. This sample's time point: newly diagnosed GD, antithyroid drugs for less than 3 months. TCR sequences were obtained from RNA taken from PBMCs. The TCR beta library used iRepertoire HTBI primers with Arm-PCR amplification of CDR3. TCRdb ran MiXCR on the multiplex PCR reads and lists one entry per CDR3 protein. The table records about 470,000 distinct CDR3 sequences, 14% to 15% of them present only once. This same sample was also part of a study on T cells in Graves' hyperthyroidism and ophthalmopathy.

The specimen was peripheral blood mononuclear cells (PBMCs), collected at new diagnosis, from a patient treated with antithyroid drugs. The receptors derive from a woman in her 30s with Graves disease.

This clonotype was found many times. This chain connects TRBV20-1 to TRBJ2-3; D gene ambiguous. Trimming cost V 3 bases and J 4 bases, with 20 bases left between them. This CDR3 contains 16 residues. The germline gives CDR1 DFQATT, CDR2 SNEGSKA (reference sequence). In nucleotides, the CDR3 is TGCAGTGCTAGGCTGGGCTTGCTGAGACGTTCAGATACGCAGTATTTT. Its translation is CSARLGLLRRSDTQYF.

This clonotype was seen repeatedly, ten times or more. V usage is TRBV20-1 and J usage is TRBJ2-5, with TRBD2 matching 12 bases. V dropped 3 bases and J dropped 5; count of bases not matched to a gene: 7. Germline values: CDR1 DFQATT, CDR2 SNEGSKA (reference sequence). CDR3 size: 15 residues. CDR3 sequence reads: CSARAGTSGFETQYF. The CDR3 DNA reads as TGCAGTGCTAGGGCCGGGACTAGCGGGTTTGAGACCCAGTACTTC.

This clonotype was recorded a few times. This chain links TRBV24-1 with TRBJ2-1, with 7 bases aligning to TRBD2. Trimming removed 6 bases from V and 9 bases from J; junction bases left unmatched: 16. CDR3 length equals 16 residues. Germline lookup yields CDR1 KGHDR and CDR2 SFDVKD. The CDR3 DNA reads as TGTGCCACCAGTACTTTGACGGGGGGTGCCGGCCCTGAGCAGTTCTTC. Residues: CATSTLTGGAGPEQFF.

V is TRBV5-6 and J is TRBJ1-1; TRBD1 agrees at 7 bases. The V gene end was trimmed by 1 base and the J gene end by 3 bases; junction bases not matched to a gene: 3. The CDR3 has 14 amino acids. The germline V gene has CDR1 SGHDT and CDR2 YYEEEE. The CDR3 nucleotides read TGTGCCAGCAGCTTGAGGGGGCGGTACACTGAAGCTTTCTTT. It specifies CASSLRGRYTEAFF.

The V call is TRBV3-1, the J call TRBJ2-1; 9 bases are shared with TRBD2. With 4 bases clipped from V and 12 bases from J, the junction kept 4 bases outside the gene matches. The CDR3 has 12 amino acids. Germline V gene sequence: CDR1 LGHDT, CDR2 YNNKEL (reference sequence). CDR3 residues: CASSRSGSWQFF. The CDR3 DNA reads as TGTGCCAGCAGCCGTAGCGGGAGTTGGCAGTTCTTC.

This clonotype was seen repeatedly, ten times or more. The V call is TRBV18, the J call TRBJ1-4, with unresolved D. CDR3 size: 12 residues. From germline, CDR1 is KGHSH and CDR2 LQKENI. V lost 0 bases to trimming and J lost 4 bases, with 0 bases between them. The CDR3 reads CASSPPNEKLFF. Written as DNA, the CDR3 is TGTGCCAGCTCACCACCTAATGAAAAACTGTTTTTT.

Many counts were recorded for this clonotype. The V and J genes are TRBV28 and TRBJ2-7; TRBD1 agrees at 7 bases. There are 14 residues in the CDR3. Germline lookup yields CDR1 MDHEN and CDR2 SYDVKM. The V segment lost 4 bases and the J segment 2 bases; nucleotides outside the gene matches: 5. The CDR3 nucleotides read TGTGCCAGCAGTTCCTGGGACAGAGCCTACGAGCAGTACTTC. Amino acids: CASSSWDRAYEQYF.

This clonotype occurred many times. The V gene is TRBV12-3 or TRBV12-4, the J gene TRBJ2-3; 8 positions match TRBD2. CDR3 length: 15 amino acids. V shed 6 bases, J shed 0 bases, and the junction held 5 bases outside the gene matches. The CDR3 DNA reads TGTGCCAGCAGCATAGCGGGAACCAGCACAGATACGCAGTATTTT. Its translation is CASSIAGTSTDTQYF.

The table lists this clonotype with a count of one. A much larger clone differs by one base, so this may be a read error. It is unclear where the CDR3 begins or ends on the DNA, so no DNA is shown, and the CDR3 is as TCRdb lists it. This CDR3 is CASSPWGQGSSYNEQSF. V usage is TRBV3-1 and J usage is TRBJ2-1; the DNA was not compared with TRBD1, the D call given in the table. The CDR3 has 17 residues if both end residues are counted. The V gene's germline CDR1 is LGHDT and CDR2 YNNKEL (reference sequence).

This clonotype was recorded at least ten times. V and J are TRBV11-2 and TRBJ2-1, with 10 bases identical to TRBD2. This CDR3 contains 17 residues. V lost 5 bases to trimming and J lost 0 bases; unmatched junction nucleotides: 7. CDR1 and CDR2 (germline): SGHAT, FQNNGV. The CDR3 DNA reads as TGTGCCAGCAGCCGAGTAGCGGGAGGCAACTCCTACAATGAGCAGTTCTTC. This gives the protein CASSRVAGGNSYNEQFF.

This clonotype was detected a few times. The gene calls are TRBV30 and TRBJ2-7, with 9 bases fitting TRBD1. Germline V gene lookup returns CDR1 GTSNPN and CDR2 SVGIG (reference sequence). The CDR3 sequence is 15 residues long. With V trimmed by 0 bases and J by 2 bases, 5 bases remained unmatched. The CDR3 loop is CAWSVKGTGTYEQYF. As DNA, the CDR3 is TGTGCCTGGAGTGTAAAGGGGACAGGGACCTACGAGCAGTACTTC. The variable domain in full, completed from reference TRBV30 and TRBJ2-7, reads SQTIHQWPATLVQPVGSPLSLECTVEGTSNPNLYWYRQAAGRGLQLLFYSVGIGQISSEVPQNLSASRPQDRQFILSSKKLLLSDSGFYLCAWSVKGTGTYEQYFGPGTRLTVT.

This clonotype was seen repeatedly, ten times or more. The rearrangement links TRBV10-3 to TRBJ2-5, with 9 positions matching TRBD2. V dropped 10 bases and J dropped 4; count of bases not matched to a gene: 16. This CDR3 is 16 amino acids long. Germline V gene sequence: CDR1 ENHRY, CDR2 SYGVKD. This chain's CDR3 is CATSVKREVWAETQYF. CDR3 bases: TGTGCCACCTCCGTCAAGCGGGAGGTTTGGGCAGAGACCCAGTACTTC.

This chain links TRBV7-9 with TRBJ2-3; either TRBD1 or TRBD2 may supply D (6 bases each). Germline CDR1 reads SEHNR; CDR2 reads FQNEAQ (reference sequence). This CDR3 spans 15 amino acids. V lost 7 bases, J lost 4 bases, and 18 bases lay in between. CDR3 protein: CASTPEGGRPDTQYF. CDR3 nucleotide sequence: TGTGCCAGCACCCCCGAAGGGGGGCGTCCAGATACGCAGTATTTT.

This clonotype was counted a few times. CDR3 protein: CASRVSGTGGFEQYF. The CDR3, as DNA: TGTGCCAGTAGGGTCTCCGGGACAGGGGGCTTCGAGCAGTACTTC. V gene TRBV19 combines with J gene TRBJ2-7; 12 bases match TRBD1. Germline lookup yields CDR1 LNHDA and CDR2 SQIVND (reference sequence). The CDR3 is 15 residues long. The junction had 9 bases not matched to a gene; V was cut back by 6 bases and J by 6 bases.

The V call is TRBV30, the J call TRBJ1-6; TRBD1 is a possible D gene (6 bases). Trimming pared 3 bases from V and 9 bases from J, leaving 21 bases between. This CDR3 comprises 16 residues. Germline V gives CDR1 GTSNPN, CDR2 SVGIG (reference sequence). In DNA, the CDR3 is TGTGCCTGGAGCAATGATAGGACAGCAGATAGTTCACCCCTCCACTTT. It encodes CAWSNDRTADSSPLHF. Based on the CDR3 plus reference TRBV30 and TRBJ1-6, the full variable domain is SQTIHQWPATLVQPVGSPLSLECTVEGTSNPNLYWYRQAAGRGLQLLFYSVGIGQISSEVPQNLSASRPQDRQFILSSKKLLLSDSGFYLCAWSNDRTADSSPLHFGNGTRLTVT.

Ten or more counts support this clonotype. The V and J genes are TRBV2 and TRBJ1-1; 9 positions agree with TRBD1. Germline-derived CDR1 and CDR2 are SNHLY and FYNNEI. This CDR3 region has 13 residues. The junction had 10 bases not matched to a gene; V was cut back by 6 bases and J by 11 bases. The CDR3 DNA follows: TGTGCCAGCAGCCCGGGACAGGGATTAGATGCTTTCTTT. Residues: CASSPGQGLDAFF. Supplemented by reference TRBV2 and TRBJ1-1, the full variable domain reads EPEVTQTPSHQVTQMGQEVILRCVPISNHLYFYWYRQILGQKVEFLVSFYNNEISEKSEIFDDQFSVERPDGSNFTLKIRSTKLEDSAMYFCASSPGQGLDAFFGQGTRLTVV.

This clonotype was seen many times. The chain combines TRBV2 with TRBJ2-7; no clear D. The CDR3 runs 13 residues. Germline V lookup: CDR1 SNHLY, CDR2 FYNNEI. Trimming removed 4 bases from V and 2 bases from J, with 9 bases in between. The CDR3 DNA reads as TGTGCCAGCAGTGTACGCAGGCCCTACGAGCAGTACTTC. It specifies CASSVRRPYEQYF.

In this sample, this clonotype turned up many times. V is TRBV29-1 and J is TRBJ2-5; D not resolved. With 8 bases removed from V and 1 base from J, the gap between germline ends came to 8 bases. In germline, CDR1 is SQVTM, CDR2 ANQGSEA. CDR3 length equals 11 residues. CDR3 DNA sequence: TGCAGCACCGGGCCCCAAGAGACCCAGTACTTC. Translation: CSTGPQETQYF.

V gene TRBV9 combines with J gene TRBJ2-2; 7 nucleotides agree with TRBD2. Germline trimming cut 4 bases from V and 6 bases from J; bases unmatched to any gene: 3. This CDR3 has 13 amino acids. Germline V gene data show CDR1 as SGDLS and CDR2 as YYNGEE. CDR3 region: CASSSAGAGELFF. The CDR3 DNA follows: TGTGCCAGCAGCTCTGCGGGGGCCGGGGAGCTGTTTTTT.

The V call is TRBV5-6, the J call TRBJ1-2; no reliable D call. Between the trimmed V and J ends, which lost 3 bases and 10 bases, there was a span of 13 bases. This CDR3 contains 12 residues. The germline V gene has CDR1 SGHDT and CDR2 YYEEEE. In nucleotides, the CDR3 is TGTGCCAGCAGCTATGGAGGGTTGCACTACACCTTC. This translates into CASSYGGLHYTF.

This clonotype occurred many times. The V and J genes are TRBV20-1 and TRBJ1-1; no reliable D call. Between the trimmed V and J ends, which lost 5 bases and 1 base, there was a span of 20 bases. The CDR3 is 16 amino acids. The germline CDR1 and CDR2 sequences are DFQATT and SNEGSKA (reference sequence). The CDR3 nucleotides are TGCAGTGCTGTCACCAAGCGTGGGGTCCCGAACACTGAAGCTTTCTTT. It encodes CSAVTKRGVPNTEAFF.